This is a list of T cell receptor beta chains from one sample in a study of blood T cell repertoires in COVID-19. TCRdb keeps only in-frame clones here, not all; method: immunoSEQ multiplex PCR. The sample shows about 210,000 clones, 88% of them seen only once. Sequencing used peripheral blood. Receptors originate from a man aged 40-50 years with acute or convalescent COVID-19. The CDR3 runs from the conserved cysteine through the conserved F or W. The D gene is left open where the match is weak. Size is stated for part of the rows, as once, few or many counts, or as a class when the clone is expanded.

J gene	clone size	V gene	D gene	CDR3 DNA	CDR3 protein
TRBJ1-2	NA	TRBV7-6	TRBD1	TGTGCCAGCAGCCCCAGGGGGGATCCTTACTATTATGGCTACACCTTC	CASSPRGDPYYYGYTF
TRBJ1-5	NA	TRBV30	NA	TGTGCCTGGAGTGACTCAGGGAATCAGCCCCAGCATTTT	CAWSDSGNQPQHF
TRBJ2-7	NA	TRBV11-1	NA	TGTGCCAGCAGCTTAGGAAGGGGGACCTACGAGCAGTACTTC	CASSLGRGTYEQYF
TRBJ1-1	NA	TRBV7-2	NA	TGTGCCAGCAGCTTAAGGGGGTCGGGCACTGAAGCTTTCTTT	CASSLRGSGTEAFF
TRBJ1-1	NA	TRBV3-1/TRBV3-2	NA	TGTGCCAGCAGACAGAGTTCGGAAGCTTTCTTT	CASRQSSEAFF
TRBJ2-2	NA	TRBV30	NA	TGTGCCTGGAGTATTCCCGGGTTAGACACCGGGGAGCTGTTTTTT	CAWSIPGLDTGELFF
TRBJ1-4	NA	TRBV9	TRBD1	TGTGCCAGCAGCGTAGAAAGGACAGGGCCGGGGACTACTAATGAAAAACTGTTTTTT	CASSVERTGPGTTNEKLFF
TRBJ2-7	NA	TRBV3-1/TRBV3-2	TRBD2	TGTGCCAGCAGCCAAGATATGGGGAGGGCCAGGTACGAGCAGTACTTC	CASSQDMGRARYEQYF
TRBJ2-1	once	TRBV27	TRBD1	TGTGCCAGCAGTTTAACAGGGGCCACCTACAATGAGCAGTTCTTC	CASSLTGATYNEQFF
TRBJ1-1	NA	TRBV5-6	NA	TGTGCCAGCAGCTCCCTTGGGGGGGCCGGAAGGACTGAAGCTTTCTTT	CASSSLGGAGRTEAFF
TRBJ2-7	NA	TRBV28	NA	TGTGCCAGCAGTGGGCGGGACTCCCTGGTCCACGAGCAGTACTTC	CASSGRDSLVHEQYF
TRBJ2-3	once	TRBV18	TRBD1	TGTGCCAGCTCACCAAGAGCAGGGGGAGTAACAGATACGCAGTATTTT	CASSPRAGGVTDTQYF
TRBJ1-1	NA	TRBV24-1	NA	TGTGCCACCAGTGATGGGGGGGGGTCAGACACTGAAGCTTTCTTT	CATSDGGGSDTEAFF
TRBJ2-7	NA	TRBV27	TRBD2	TGTGCCAGCAGTCTTAGCGGAGCGGGGCCCCACGAGCAGTACTTC	CASSLSGAGPHEQYF
TRBJ1-4	NA	TRBV19	NA	TGTGCCAGTAGTCCCGAGAGGACAGAGCTTAATGAAAAACTGTTTTTT	CASSPERTELNEKLFF
TRBJ2-7	NA	TRBV7-9	NA	TGTGCCAGCAGCCTGGCTCCTGACTCCTACGAGCAGTACTTC	CASSLAPDSYEQYF
TRBJ1-2	NA	TRBV19	TRBD1	TGTGCCAGTAGTATACCGTTTGGACAGGGCTATGGCTACACCTTC	CASSIPFGQGYGYTF
TRBJ1-2	NA	TRBV28	TRBD1	TGTGCCAGCAGTTTGGAGGGACAGGGGGCTAACTATGGCTACACCTTC	CASSLEGQGANYGYTF
TRBJ1-2	NA	TRBV10-3	NA	TGTGCCATCAGGGCGGGGGGAGCCTACACCTTC	CAIRAGGAYTF
TRBJ2-5	once	TRBV29-1	NA	TGCAGCGTTGGGGCGGGTGGGGAGACCCAGTACTTC	CSVGAGGETQYF
TRBJ1-2	NA	TRBV9	TRBD1	TGTGCCAGCAGCGTTGGGACAGGGGGCATCACAGGTGGCTACACCTTC	CASSVGTGGITGGYTF
TRBJ1-1	NA	TRBV19	TRBD1	TGTGCCAGTAGCACAGCAGGGGGCGCCAGGGAAACGGCTTTCTTT	CASSTAGGARETAFF
TRBJ1-1	NA	TRBV7-2	NA	TGTGCCAGCAGCTTTCTTTCAGAACGGAGAGAAGCTTTCTTT	CASSFLSERREAFF
TRBJ2-7	NA	TRBV27	TRBD2	TGTGCCAGCAGTCCGGGGGGGAGCGCCAGCTCCTACGAGCAGTACTTC	CASSPGGSASSYEQYF
TRBJ1-5	once	TRBV19	NA	TGTGCCAGTACCAAATCCGGACAGCAAAATCAGCCCCAGCATTTT	CASTKSGQQNQPQHF
TRBJ1-4	once	TRBV19	TRBD1	TGTGCCAGTAGGTTTGTGACAGGGGGAAGTGAAAAACTGGTTTTT	CASRFVTGGSEKLVF
TRBJ2-2	NA	TRBV7-9	NA	TGTGCCAGCAGCTTATGGGGGGACACCGGGGAGCTGTTTTTT	CASSLWGDTGELFF
TRBJ2-7	NA	TRBV7-2	TRBD2	TGTGCCAGCAGCTTCCCCACGGGCGGGGGGGCCTCCTACGAGCAGTACTTC	CASSFPTGGGASYEQYF
TRBJ2-7	NA	TRBV7-7	TRBD1	TGTGCCAGCAGCGAGCGACAGGGGGCTCTCTACGAGCAGTACTTC	CASSERQGALYEQYF
TRBJ1-5	NA	TRBV6-5	NA	TGTGCCAGCAGTTACTCTACGGGGTCGGATCAGCCCCAGCATTTT	CASSYSTGSDQPQHF
TRBJ2-7	NA	TRBV9	TRBD2	TGTGCCAGCAGCGTAGGGACTAGCGGGAGTGGTGACTACGAGCAGTACTTC	CASSVGTSGSGDYEQYF
TRBJ2-5	once	TRBV5-1	NA	TGCGCCAGCACGCGGGGGCGGGGGCAAGAGACCCAGTACTTC	CASTRGRGQETQYF
TRBJ1-6	NA	TRBV28	TRBD1	TGTGCCAGCCTTGGACAGGCAAATTCACCCCTCCACTTT	CASLGQANSPLHF
TRBJ1-1	NA	TRBV10-1	TRBD1	TGCGCCAGCAGTGAGGGGACAGGGAACACTGAAGCTTTCTTT	CASSEGTGNTEAFF
TRBJ2-1	NA	TRBV6-6	TRBD1	TGTGCCAGCGGGGGGACAGGCGGGCACAATGAGCAGTTCTTC	CASGGTGGHNEQFF
TRBJ1-5	once	TRBV19	TRBD1	TGTGCCAGTAGTATGGCAGGGGGCAGCCAGCCCCAGCATTTT	CASSMAGGSQPQHF
TRBJ2-3	NA	TRBV27	TRBD1	TGTGCCAGCAGAGACAGGGGGAGGTCAGATACGCAGTATTTT	CASRDRGRSDTQYF
TRBJ1-6	NA	TRBV30	NA	TGTGCCTGGAGTCCCGGGAGCATCTATCCGCTGAATTCACCCCTCCACTTT	CAWSPGSIYPLNSPLHF
TRBJ1-6	NA	TRBV4-3	NA	TGCGCCAGCAGCCAAGATGGGCCCCCGAGCTCCTATAATTCACCCCTCCACTTT	CASSQDGPPSSYNSPLHF
TRBJ2-5	once	TRBV19	TRBD2	TGTGCCAGTAGTCGTAGCGGGAGGGCCGAAGAGACCCAGTACTTC	CASSRSGRAEETQYF
TRBJ1-2	NA	TRBV25-1	TRBD1	TGTGCCAGCAGTGAACAGGGGGCGCAGAACTATGGCTACACCTTC	CASSEQGAQNYGYTF
TRBJ1-1	NA	TRBV4-1	NA	TGCGCCAGCAGCCAATCGGGACAATACGGCTACACTGAAGCTTTCTTT	CASSQSGQYGYTEAFF
TRBJ1-2	NA	TRBV6-6	NA	TGTGCCAGCAGGCCCTCGGACTATGGCTACACCTTC	CASRPSDYGYTF
TRBJ2-1	NA	TRBV27	NA	TGTGCCAGCGGGCGGGGAAAGGAGCAGTTCTTC	CASGRGKEQFF
TRBJ1-1	NA	TRBV7-6	TRBD1	TGTGCCAGCAGCGGAGACAGGGGGATGAACACTGAAGCTTTCTTT	CASSGDRGMNTEAFF
TRBJ2-7	NA	TRBV7-8	NA	TGTGCCAGCACCCAGGGGTTTAAGGGCCCCACCTACGAGCAGTACTTC	CASTQGFKGPTYEQYF
TRBJ1-4	once	TRBV5-5	TRBD1	TGTGCCAGCAGCTCGCTAGGACAGGAATTAGAAAAACTGTTTTTT	CASSSLGQELEKLFF
TRBJ1-1	NA	TRBV19	TRBD1	TGTGCCAGTAGTTGGTCAAGGGGGCACACTGAAGCTTTCTTT	CASSWSRGHTEAFF
TRBJ2-7	NA	TRBV7-9	NA	TGTGCCAGCAGCTTAGCGTCGGTGGCAGGCGAGCAGTACTTC	CASSLASVAGEQYF
TRBJ2-1	NA	TRBV11-2	NA	TGTGCCAGCAGTCTAGGACTCTACAATGAGCAGTTCTTC	CASSLGLYNEQFF
TRBJ2-3	NA	TRBV7-3	TRBD2	TGTGCCAGCAGCCCTGGACTAGCAGGAGATACGCAGTATTTT	CASSPGLAGDTQYF
TRBJ2-1	NA	TRBV11-2	NA	TGTGCCAGCAGCTTATATGGCGGGTCCCCCTACAATGAGCAGTTCTTC	CASSLYGGSPYNEQFF
TRBJ1-3	few	TRBV7-2	NA	TGTGCCAGCAGCGACTCGCTTCAGGGAAACACCATATATTTT	CASSDSLQGNTIYF